These 21 T cell receptor beta chains share one sample of origin, sequenced in a study of T cell changes during pregnancy in multiple sclerosis (dated by TCRdb to the late 2010s). The library was produced with the immunoSEQ multiplex PCR assay. TCRdb obtained this table from immuneACCESS and retained in-frame rearrangements with V and J assigned. These tables miss some clones; where compared with another copy, unresolved V genes account for less than half of the shortfall, and the remainder is unexplained. Present in this sample are some 43,000 clones, around 93% of which were seen just once. The top ten hold 8.1% of the sample. Sequenced here: CD8+ T cells from peripheral blood mononuclear cells, sampled in the third trimester of pregnancy. The receptors stem from a female donor with multiple sclerosis, enrolled in a pregnancy study.

The chain is built from TRBV11-2 and TRBJ2-1; 10 bases line up with TRBD2. This CDR3 region has 16 residues. V shed 3 bases, J shed 5 bases, and the junction held 7 bases outside the gene matches. Germline V gene lookup returns CDR1 SGHAT and CDR2 FQNNGV. The CDR3 DNA reads as TGTGCCAGCAGCTTCCTAGCGGGAGTTCCTAACAATGAGCAGTTCTTC. It specifies CASSFLAGVPNNEQFF.

V gene TRBV15 combines with J gene TRBJ1-1; D is perhaps TRBD1 (5 bases). The CDR3 length is 14 residues. The germline V gene has CDR1 LNHNV and CDR2 YYDKDF (reference sequence). Trimming left V 0 bases short and J 4 bases short, with 9 bases between. The CDR3 nucleotides are TGTGCCACCAGCAGAGATCAGGGTAGCACTGAAGCTTTCTTT. Translation gives CATSRDQGSTEAFF.

The chain couples TRBV7-9 to TRBJ2-5; no definite D call. The germline V gene encodes CDR1 SEHNR and CDR2 FQNEAQ (reference sequence). Trimming pared 0 bases from V and 4 bases from J, leaving 3 bases between. This CDR3 is 12 amino acids long. CDR3 sequence: CASSLARETQYF. CDR3 DNA sequence: TGTGCCAGCAGCTTAGCGCGAGAGACCCAGTACTTC.

The CDR3 spells CASSQEDRPNEKLFF. CDR3 bases: TGCGCCAGCAGCCAGGAGGACAGGCCTAATGAAAAACTGTTTTTT. V gene TRBV4-1 combines with J gene TRBJ1-4; 7 bases are shared with TRBD1. The length of the CDR3 is 15 residues. With 3 bases clipped from V and 3 bases from J, the junction kept 4 bases outside the gene matches. Germline V lookup: CDR1 MGHRA, CDR2 YSYEKL.

The chain links TRBV27 to TRBJ2-7; no firm D call. Trimming left V 5 bases short and J 3 bases short, with 11 bases between. The germline V gene encodes CDR1 MNHEY and CDR2 SMNVEV (reference sequence). The CDR3 contains 13 residues. CDR3 loop: CASSDRVNYEQYF. CDR3 sequence (DNA): TGTGCCAGCAGTGACCGGGTCAACTACGAGCAGTACTTC.

The rearrangement links TRBV6-6 to TRBJ2-3; 11 nucleotides match TRBD2. The germline gives CDR1 MNHNY, CDR2 SVGAGI (reference sequence). Unmatched junction bases numbered 7, after V lost 4 bases and J lost 4 bases. This CDR3 region has 16 residues. CDR3: CASSFRLAGISDTQYF. CDR3 coding DNA: TGTGCCAGCAGTTTCCGACTAGCGGGAATCTCAGATACGCAGTATTTT.

This clone was detected once. The chain employs TRBV27 and TRBJ1-2; 9 bases fit TRBD1. The CDR3 covers 16 residues. V trimming: 6 bases; J trimming: 7 bases; junction bases outside the gene matches: 15. The V gene's germline CDR1 is MNHEY and CDR2 SMNVEV (reference sequence). CDR3 sequence (DNA): TGTGCCAGCAGCTCCGGGACAGGGCCCCCCACGGCTGGCTACACCTTC. Translation: CASSSGTGPPTAGYTF.

CDR3 region: CASSTWDRGVGETQYF. The CDR3 bases are TGTGCCAGTAGTACCTGGGACAGGGGGGTAGGAGAGACCCAGTACTTC. The V gene is TRBV19, the J gene TRBJ2-5; TRBD1 matches at 11 bases. The trim removed 4 bases at V and 4 bases at J, leaving 8 bases unmatched. CDR1 is LNHDA and CDR2 is SQIVND in the germline V gene (reference sequence). CDR3 length equals 16 residues.

Here the CDR3 reads CASSTQGPTQETQYF. The CDR3 DNA reads as TGTGCCAGCAGTACACAGGGCCCCACCCAAGAGACCCAGTACTTC. The chain links TRBV27 to TRBJ2-5; D is possibly TRBD1 (6 bases). Per the germline V gene, CDR1 is MNHEY and CDR2 is SMNVEV (reference sequence). V shed 5 bases and J shed 1 base, with 14 bases lying between them. The CDR3 has 15 residues.

The chain is built from TRBV7-9 and TRBJ2-7; D is possibly TRBD1 (5 bases). V was trimmed by 4 bases and J by 5 bases, leaving 9 bases between them. There are 12 residues in the CDR3. Germline V gene data show CDR1 as SEHNR and CDR2 as FQNEAQ (reference sequence). CDR3 sequence: CASSSTADEQYF. Written as DNA, the CDR3 is TGTGCCAGCAGCTCGACAGCAGACGAGCAGTACTTC.

The gene calls are TRBV28 and TRBJ1-1; 8 bases line up with TRBD1. From germline, CDR1 is MDHEN and CDR2 SYDVKM. The CDR3 is made up of 14 amino acids. The trim removed 8 bases at V and 0 bases at J, leaving 5 bases unmatched. The CDR3 loop reads CASGNRGLNTEAFF. CDR3 nucleotide sequence: TGTGCCAGCGGAAACAGGGGGTTGAACACTGAAGCTTTCTTT.

The chain combines TRBV19 with TRBJ2-5; D not certain. V was shortened by 1 base and J by 4 bases, with 16 bases between the two germline ends. The CDR3 spans 16 residues. Germline CDR1 and CDR2: LNHDA and SQIVND (reference sequence). The CDR3 DNA reads as TGTGCCAGTAGTATAGGCCGGATCGCGGTAGGAGAGACCCAGTACTTC. The encoded protein is CASSIGRIAVGETQYF.

This clone was seen only once. V is TRBV19 and J is TRBJ1-1, with D unresolved. The CDR3 has 15 residues. Trimming pared 2 bases from V and 0 bases from J, leaving 10 bases between. CDR1 is LNHDA and CDR2 is SQIVND in the germline V gene (reference sequence). The CDR3 reads CASSINQFLNTEAFF. The CDR3 DNA sequence: TGTGCCAGTAGTATAAACCAGTTTCTGAACACTGAAGCTTTCTTT.

This chain uses TRBV4-3 with TRBJ1-2; D perhaps matches TRBD1 (5 bases). The CDR3 consists of 15 residues. Germline V gene lookup returns CDR1 LGHNA and CDR2 YSLEER. Trimming removed 0 bases at V and 2 bases at J, with 10 bases between. The CDR3 DNA reads as TGCGCCAGCAGCCAAGAACAGGCCTGGAACTATGGCTACACCTTC. The encoded protein is CASSQEQAWNYGYTF.

The chain joins TRBV2 to TRBJ2-1, with TRBD2 matching over 11 bases. The trim removed 7 bases at V and 4 bases at J, leaving 6 bases unmatched. In germline, CDR1 is SNHLY, CDR2 FYNNEI. This CDR3 comprises 15 residues. In DNA form, the CDR3 reads TGTGCCAGCACCTTACTAGCGGGAGAATACAATGAGCAGTTCTTC. It yields the protein CASTLLAGEYNEQFF. The full variable domain, completed using reference TRBV2 and TRBJ2-1, is EPEVTQTPSHQVTQMGQEVILRCVPISNHLYFYWYRQILGQKVEFLVSFYNNEISEKSEIFDDQFSVERPDGSNFTLKIRSTKLEDSAMYFCASTLLAGEYNEQFFGPGTRLTVL.

The chain uses TRBV13 and TRBJ1-3, with 7 bases identical to TRBD1. Looked up from germline, CDR1 is PRHDT and CDR2 is FYEKMQ (reference sequence). The CDR3 contains 16 residues. The V gene end was trimmed by 5 bases and the J gene end by 0 bases; junction bases not matched to a gene: 7. The CDR3 spells CASSGAGTASGNTIYF. In nucleotides, the CDR3 is TGTGCCAGCAGCGGAGCCGGGACAGCCTCTGGAAACACCATATATTTT. The full variable domain, rest sourced from reference TRBV13 and TRBJ1-3, is AAGVIQSPRHLIKEKRETATLKCYPIPRHDTVYWYQQGPGQDPQFLISFYEKMQSDKGSIPDRFSAQQFSDYHSELNMSSLELGDSALYFCASSGAGTASGNTIYFGEGSWLTVV.

The chain recombines TRBV7-8 with TRBJ1-2; D is undetermined. Per the germline V gene, CDR1 is SGHVS and CDR2 is FQNEAQ. CDR3 length equals 13 residues. V was cut by 0 bases and J by 8 bases, with 10 bases left in between. Here the CDR3 reads CASSLARGRGYTF. The CDR3 DNA reads as TGTGCCAGCAGCTTAGCCAGAGGGCGGGGCTACACCTTC.

This chain joins TRBV30 and TRBJ2-5; 7 bases align to TRBD1. The J call may be in error: the DNA end matches TRBJ2-7 better. Germline assignment: CDR1 GTSNPN and CDR2 SVGIG (reference sequence). CDR3 length: 14 amino acids. CDR3 amino acids: CAWTEGAGTHEQYF. DNA for the CDR3: TGTGCCTGGACCGAGGGGGCAGGGACCCACGAGCAGTACTTC.

The chain combines TRBV27 with TRBJ2-7; perhaps TRBD1 as D (5 bases). There are 16 residues in the CDR3. Trimming took off 5 bases at V and 0 bases at J, with 17 bases between the two ends. Looked up from germline, CDR1 is MNHEY and CDR2 is SMNVEV (reference sequence). The CDR3 coding sequence is TGTGCCAGCAGTGTAGGGGCGCAGGGTCACTCCTACGAGCAGTACTTC. Encoded protein: CASSVGAQGHSYEQYF.

The chain employs TRBV9 and TRBJ2-3; 8 nucleotides match TRBD2. The V gene's germline CDR1 is SGDLS and CDR2 YYNGEE. J was trimmed by 2 bases and V by 6 bases; bases with no gene match: 8. The CDR3 runs 15 residues. The CDR3: CASTPGGGTTDTQYF. In DNA, the CDR3 is TGTGCCAGCACCCCGGGAGGGGGAACCACAGATACGCAGTATTTT.

This clone was seen just once. V usage is TRBV7-9 and J usage is TRBJ2-7, with TRBD2 as a possible D gene (5 bases). V lost 1 base and J lost 7, with 8 bases in between. The CDR3 sequence is 12 residues long. Germline V gives CDR1 SEHNR, CDR2 FQNEAQ (reference sequence). CDR3 residues: CASSLVDWEQYF. The CDR3 bases are TGTGCCAGCAGCTTAGTGGACTGGGAGCAGTACTTC.